The clone carrying this T cell receptor (beta chain) has just a few counts. TCRdb re-called the 5' RACE reads through MiXCR, storing one row per CDR3 protein. The table has just under 600,000 distinct CDR3 sequences, about 13% seen once. Germline V lookup: CDR1 SNHLY, CDR2 FYNNEI. Trimming pared 7 bases from V and 2 bases from J, leaving 15 bases between. The CDR3 has 14 amino acids. The data derive from a study of T cells after yellow fever vaccination. This clonotype was sampled from a man aged 25-45 years who received the YFV17D yellow fever vaccine. This sample comprised PBMCs, obtained on the day of the yellow fever booster vaccination. This chain links TRBV2 with TRBJ2-7; D may correspond to TRBD1 or TRBD2 (5 bases each). The CDR3 spells CASTLWGFPYEQYF. In nucleotides, the CDR3 is TGTGCCAGCACCCTTTGGGGGTTTCCCTACGAGCAGTACTTC.